This T cell receptor (beta chain) was recovered during a study of breast tumors, draining lymph nodes, adjacent tissues listed by TCRdb under 2016. The study in broad terms: Breast cancer patients provided tumor, adjacent nontumor tissue and axillary lymph nodes, and the study compared the TCR beta repertoires across these three sources. The study aimed to assess the relationships and possible T-cell exchange between tumor, surrounding tissue and draining lymph node repertoires in human breast cancer.

Broader findings and caveats from the paper: The data were considered consistent with the idea that most tumor T cells come from the lymph node and then expand in tumor tissue. T-cell repertoire diversity in tumors was found to be lower than in lymph nodes but higher than in nontumor tissue, and preferential V and J gene usage was observed. Tumor and nontumor tissue repertoires were significantly more similar in luminal-like than in basal-like breast cancer. Rather than being directly demonstrated, the conclusion that tumor T cells originate in lymph nodes was presented as consistent with a hypothesis.

Lymph node samples came from the axillary draining lymph nodes of breast cancer patients. This clonotype was counted ten times or more. No cognate antigen has been identified for it. Within one base of it there is no much larger clone, and no base qualities were kept. The sequencer was an Illumina HiSeq 2000. TCR beta chain libraries were generated through multiplex PCR amplification. High-throughput sequencing was used to analyze the amplified TCR beta chain products. TCRdb handled the public reads itself, with Q25 trimming in fastp and clone calling in MiXCR, and kept productive beta chains. Every entry covers one CDR3 protein and lists the most common genes and DNA from its rows. A total of a few hundred thousand distinct CDR3 sequences appear in this sample, 34% of them only once. Roughly 3.5% of the sample is in the top ten clones. The germline V gene (reference sequence) specifies GTSNPN as CDR1 and SVGIG as CDR2. Including cysteine and phenylalanine, the CDR3 has 13 amino acids. Only the CDR3 DNA is retained, 39 bases long and in frame from the first base. V loses 3 bases, J loses 1 base, and the germline ends lie 9 bases apart.

The TCR sequence derives from a female donor with breast cancer. Some clones in this sample may be carry-over from other donors' samples. The chain was built from TRBV30 and TRBJ1-2, with the D segment identity uncertain. The sequenced material came from axillary lymph node tissue. The CDR3 region: CAWRSLSNYGYTF. The DNA is as follows: TGTGCCTGGAGGAGCTTGAGTAACTATGGCTACACCTTC.